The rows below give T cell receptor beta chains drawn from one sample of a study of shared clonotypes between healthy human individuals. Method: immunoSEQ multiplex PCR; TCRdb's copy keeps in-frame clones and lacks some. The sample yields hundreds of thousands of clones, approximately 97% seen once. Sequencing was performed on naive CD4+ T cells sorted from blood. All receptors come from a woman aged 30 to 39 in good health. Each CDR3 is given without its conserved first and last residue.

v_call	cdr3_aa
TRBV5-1	ASSLRVATYEQY
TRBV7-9	ASSPLGGGSYNEQF
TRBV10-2	ASSPTQSSYNEQF
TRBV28	ASSSRTGDEKLF
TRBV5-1	ASSLVQNTDTQY
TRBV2	ASSPNRLAGVRNEQF
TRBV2	ASTGVLASTEAF
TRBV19	ASSSGTDSGNTIY
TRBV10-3	AISVTDREGEQF
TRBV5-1	ASSLTSGVAAPYNEQF
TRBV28	ATSAGRAYGYT
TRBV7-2	ASSPRGVVARVADTQY
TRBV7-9	ASSKRDFTSAF
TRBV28	ASSLLTSGRGNEQF
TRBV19	ASSAPDSNSNQPQH
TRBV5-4	ASSSTGAPDTQY
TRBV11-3	ASSVYYADTQY
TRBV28	ASSQTPDTQY
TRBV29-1	SVRQGARGYT
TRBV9	ASSAASGEKSSGANVLT
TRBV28	ASTAGGVPPQH
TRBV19	ASSIAGVGRSYNEQF